These T cell receptor beta chains were read from a single sample in a study of cytomegalovirus exposure and HLA in healthy donors. The protocol was immunoSEQ multiplex PCR, while the TCRdb copy is restricted to in-frame clones and leaves out a portion. The table has more than 95,000 clones, approximately 80% seen once. Material for sequencing was PBMCs. Source of these receptors: a woman aged 18-35 years in good health and CMV-seropositive. Both conserved end residues are part of each CDR3. D genes are given only for firm matches. Clone size is given for some rows only: seen once, a few or many times, or a class if the clone is expanded.

D	size	V	J	DNA	CDR3
TRBD2	.	TRBV27	TRBJ2-1	TGTGCCAGCAGTCTCCCGACTAGCGGGACCTACAATGAGCAGTTCTTC	CASSLPTSGTYNEQFF
.	.	TRBV11-2	TRBJ2-7	TGTGCCAGCAGCTTGGGGCAGGGGGGCTCCTACGAGCAGTACTTC	CASSLGQGGSYEQYF
TRBD1	once	TRBV29-1	TRBJ2-7	TGCAGCGTGACAATTTACCGGGACAGTTACGAGCAGTACTTC	CSVTIYRDSYEQYF
.	once	TRBV7-9	TRBJ1-1	TGTGCCAGCAGCCATCAAGGGGGTCAGACTGAAGCTTTCTTT	CASSHQGGQTEAFF
.	.	TRBV5-6	TRBJ2-1	TGTGCCAGCAGCTTGCTCGGGAGTCAGTCCTACAATGAGCAGTTCTTC	CASSLLGSQSYNEQFF
TRBD2	.	TRBV7-3	TRBJ2-5	TGTGCCAGCAGCCGTAGCGGGAGGGGTCAAGAGACCCAGTACTTC	CASSRSGRGQETQYF
.	.	TRBV5-1	TRBJ2-3	TGCGCCAGCAGCTCCCCCGGGGAGCCCGGGCAGTATTTT	CASSSPGEPGQYF
TRBD1	.	TRBV2	TRBJ2-3	TGTGCCAGCAGAGATACCACAGGGGGCCAGACAGATACGCAGTATTTT	CASRDTTGGQTDTQYF
.	.	TRBV13	TRBJ2-1	TGTGCCAGCAGCCTTTCCGGAGTGTTCAATGAGCAGTTCTTC	CASSLSGVFNEQFF
.	.	TRBV20-1	TRBJ2-7	TGCAGTGCCCGGGGAGACGAGCAGTACTTC	CSARGDEQYF
.	.	TRBV28	TRBJ1-5	TGTGCCAGCAGTAGGAGGGGGGGTCAGCCCCAGCATTTT	CASSRRGGQPQHF
.	.	TRBV6-6	TRBJ2-2	TGTGCCAGCAGTTACTACCAGGGAATCACCGGGGAGCTGTTTTTT	CASSYYQGITGELFF
.	.	TRBV20-1	TRBJ2-7	TGCAGTGCGTTTGCCACAGGGGAGCAGTACTTC	CSAFATGEQYF
.	few	TRBV6-1	TRBJ1-5	TGTGCCAGCAGTTTACCAAGTGGGGGCGCGCCCCAGCATTTT	CASSLPSGGAPQHF
TRBD1	.	TRBV19	TRBJ2-1	TGTGCCAGTAGTCCCTGGACAGGGTCCCGCGGGACTCGATCCTACAATGAGCAGTTCTTC	CASSPWTGSRGTRSYNEQFF
TRBD2	few	TRBV6-1	TRBJ2-5	TGTGCCAGCAGTGAAATGACGGGGGGTGGGGAGACCCAGTACTTC	CASSEMTGGGETQYF
TRBD1	few	TRBV9	TRBJ2-7	TGTGCCAGCAGCGTAGGGACAGGGACCTACGAGCAGTACTTC	CASSVGTGTYEQYF
TRBD1	.	TRBV10-3	TRBJ2-2	TGTGCCATCAGTGCTGACAGGGCCCCCGGGGAGCTGTTTTTT	CAISADRAPGELFF
.	.	TRBV10-3	TRBJ1-1	TGTGCCATCACTGTGCCAGGGGAAACTGAAGCTTTCTTT	CAITVPGETEAFF
TRBD1	.	TRBV28	TRBJ2-7	TGTGCCAGCAGCAGGGGGCCAGCCTACGAGCAGTACTTC	CASSRGPAYEQYF
TRBD1	.	TRBV9	TRBJ1-5	TGTGCCAGCAGCGCTACAGGGGGCCCTAGCAATCAGCCCCAGCATTTT	CASSATGGPSNQPQHF